The subject of this entry is one TCR beta chain. Its matching antigen is unknown. This record comes from a study of T cell responses to AZD1222 COVID-19 vaccine. Findings and caveats of the study: Among vaccine-associated CD4 TCRs, coverage spanned spike, with dominance at 160-218 and 743-854.

Germline CDR1 is LNHNV and CDR2 is YYDKDF (reference sequence). The CDR3 extends over 13 amino acids. V lost 8 bases and J 0 bases, leaving 10 bases between the germline ends. Profiled with immunoSEQ multiplex PCR; TCRdb holds only in-frame clones, not every one. The repertoire holds 95,000 to 150,000 clones, with 70% to 90% as singletons. Sequencing used peripheral blood, obtained on day 0 of AZD1222 vaccination. The chain carries TRBV15 and TRBJ1-1; the D is unclear. The TCR originated in an adult in good health. The CDR3 reads CATGQQMNTEAFF. In nucleotides, the CDR3 is TGTGCCACCGGGCAGCAAATGAACACTGAAGCTTTCTTT.